One and the same sample provided the 24 T cell receptor beta chains below, sequenced in a study of Graves' ophthalmopathy and Graves' hyperthyroidism. TCR beta CDR3 regions were amplified from RNA transcripts. First-round RT-PCR with HTBI primers preceded a second-round multiplex PCR. From the multiplex PCR reads, TCRdb called clonotypes with MiXCR, one entry per CDR3 protein. The sample has around 40,000 distinct CDR3 sequences; 52% are singletons. Sequenced: peripheral blood. The receptors come from an adult man with Graves' ophthalmopathy.

This clonotype appeared a few times. The rearrangement links TRBV7-2 to TRBJ1-2; no clear D gene. Trimming removed 3 bases from V and 1 base from J, with 9 bases in between. This CDR3 has 14 residues. CDR1 and CDR2 (germline): SGHTA, FQGNSA. CDR3 sequence reads: CASSLVGGNYGYTF. The DNA for the CDR3 is TGTGCCAGCAGCTTGGTAGGAGGTAACTATGGCTACACCTTC.

This clonotype was counted at least ten times. The chain carries TRBV5-1 and TRBJ1-2; TRBD1 aligns across 7 bases. CDR1 is SGHRS and CDR2 is YFSETQ in the germline V gene. This CDR3 comprises 16 residues. Losses at the gene ends were 4 bases for V and 5 bases for J; bases not matched to a gene: 14. CDR3 loop: CASSANRGWDLYGYTF. The CDR3 nucleotides read TGCGCCAGCAGCGCAAACAGGGGATGGGACCTATATGGCTACACCTTC.

At least ten counts were recorded for this clonotype. This chain joins TRBV5-1 and TRBJ1-4; D is ambiguous. With 0 bases removed from V and 3 bases from J, the gap between germline ends came to 9 bases. This CDR3 is 15 amino acids long. The germline CDR1 and CDR2 sequences are SGHRS and YFSETQ. This chain's CDR3 is CASSLARAANEKLFF. The CDR3 bases are TGCGCCAGCAGCTTGGCCCGGGCGGCTAATGAAAAACTGTTTTTT.

This clonotype showed up many times. This rearrangement joins TRBV5-1 to TRBJ1-3; D is uncertain. Germline CDR1 reads SGHRS; CDR2 reads YFSETQ. The CDR3 covers 15 residues. The V end lost 6 bases, the J end lost 0 bases, and 13 bases lay between the germline ends. CDR3 amino acids: CASTSTASSGNTIYF. The CDR3 DNA follows: TGCGCCAGCACCTCTACTGCCAGCTCTGGAAACACCATATATTTT.

The V and J genes are TRBV5-1 and TRBJ2-5; 14 bases align to TRBD2. Trimming removed 4 bases from V and 4 bases from J; junction bases left unmatched: 3. Germline V gene lookup returns CDR1 SGHRS and CDR2 YFSETQ. This CDR3 spans 15 amino acids. The CDR3 loop reads CASSPGTSGRETQYF. The CDR3 DNA reads TGCGCCAGCAGCCCAGGGACTAGCGGGAGAGAGACCCAGTACTTC. Complete variable domain (other parts from reference TRBV5-1 and TRBJ2-5): KAGVTQTPRYLIKTRGQQVTLSCSPISGHRSVSWYQQTPGQGLQFLFEYFSETQRNKGNFPGRFSGRQFSNSRSEMNVSTLELGDSALYLCASSPGTSGRETQYFGPGTRLLVL.

V usage is TRBV2 and J usage is TRBJ2-7; 10 bases are shared with TRBD1. The CDR3 spans 14 residues. Germline V gene data show CDR1 as SNHLY and CDR2 as FYNNEI. The V segment lost 7 bases and the J segment 4 bases; nucleotides outside the gene matches: 7. The CDR3 nucleotides read TGTGCCAGCATAAGGACAGGGGGAAGGTACGAGCAGTACTTC. Amino acid sequence: CASIRTGGRYEQYF.

The V gene is TRBV20-1, the J gene TRBJ2-1, with 10 positions matching TRBD2. Germline trimming cut 4 bases from V and 0 bases from J; bases unmatched to any gene: 6. Germline CDR1 and CDR2: DFQATT and SNEGSKA (reference sequence). The CDR3 is 16 residues long. The CDR3 coding sequence is TGCAGTGCTACCCTAGCGGGGGAGAGCTCCTACAATGAGCAGTTCTTC. Its protein is CSATLAGESSYNEQFF.

The rearrangement joins TRBV30 to TRBJ1-1; the D gene is possibly TRBD1 (6 bases). This CDR3 comprises 14 residues. V dropped 2 bases and J dropped 3 bases, with 13 bases sitting between them. CDR1 and CDR2 (germline): GTSNPN, SVGIG (reference sequence). The CDR3 DNA reads as TGTGCCTGGAGTACCCGGGGGGGCTACACTGAAGCTTTCTTT. Residues: CAWSTRGGYTEAFF. The complete variable domain, with remaining parts taken from reference TRBV30 and TRBJ1-1, reads SQTIHQWPATLVQPVGSPLSLECTVEGTSNPNLYWYRQAAGRGLQLLFYSVGIGQISSEVPQNLSASRPQDRQFILSSKKLLLSDSGFYLCAWSTRGGYTEAFFGQGTRLTVV.

The chain carries TRBV7-9 and TRBJ2-3, with D perhaps TRBD1 or TRBD2 (5 bases each). The CDR3 consists of 14 residues. V gave up 0 bases and J gave up 11 bases, with 15 bases separating them. The germline CDR1 and CDR2 sequences are SEHNR and FQNEAQ (reference sequence). The CDR3 protein is CASSLAWDLNEQYF. CDR3 DNA sequence: TGTGCCAGCAGCTTAGCCTGGGACCTCAATGAGCAGTATTTT. Full variable domain (missing parts from reference TRBV7-9 and TRBJ2-3): DTGVSQNPRHKITKRGQNVTFRCDPISEHNRLYWYRQTLGQGPEFLTYFQNEAQLEKSRLLSDRFSAERPKGSFSTLEIQRTEQGDSAMYLCASSLAWDLNEQYFGPGTRLTVL.

V usage is TRBV10-1 and J usage is TRBJ2-1; TRBD2 agrees at 11 bases. Germline-derived CDR1 and CDR2 are WNHNN and SYGVQD (reference sequence). The CDR3 consists of 16 residues. The junction had 15 bases not matched to a gene; V was cut back by 9 bases and J by 8 bases. In nucleotides, the CDR3 is TGCGCCAGGGCCCCCTCACTAGCGGGAGTAAGGGATGAGCAGTTCTTC. It specifies CARAPSLAGVRDEQFF.

The chain has TRBV10-3 and TRBJ2-3; 11 bases are shared with TRBD1. The germline V gene has CDR1 ENHRY and CDR2 SYGVKD. After removal of 4 bases from V and 9 bases from J, the junction contained 3 bases not matched to a gene. The CDR3 totals 13 residues. CDR3 sequence reads: CAISGTGGETQYF. The DNA for the CDR3 is TGTGCCATCAGTGGGACAGGGGGCGAAACGCAGTATTTT.

Ten or more counts support this clonotype. The chain couples TRBV7-8 to TRBJ2-2; a possible D gene is TRBD1 (6 bases). This CDR3 region has 19 residues. CDR1 is SGHVS, CDR2 FQNEAQ, per germline. Trimming took off 1 base at V and 4 bases at J, with 22 bases between the two ends. The CDR3 nucleotides read TGTGCCAGCAGCTTAGGAAATCCTAGTCAGGGGTCCCTCACCGGGGAGCTGTTTTTT. Encoded protein: CASSLGNPSQGSLTGELFF.

The genes are TRBV7-3 and TRBJ1-5; D not resolved. This CDR3 has 17 amino acids. Germline assignment: CDR1 SGHTA and CDR2 FQGTGA. Trimming took off 2 bases at V and 2 bases at J, with 16 bases between the two ends. CDR3 residues: CASSLAPGRAGNQPQHF. The CDR3 DNA follows: TGTGCCAGCAGCTTAGCCCCAGGTCGGGCGGGCAATCAGCCCCAGCATTTT.

In regard to this clonotype: At one end the junction does not follow the germline gene, possibly because of a read error. V usage is TRBV20-1 and J usage is TRBJ2-7; D is undetermined. Germline lookup yields CDR1 DFQATT and CDR2 SNEGSKA (reference sequence). This CDR3 is 11 amino acids long. CDR3 nucleotide sequence: TGCAGTGCAAGAAGAAGACCCGAGCAGAACTTC. Translated: CSARRRPEQNF.

The chain uses TRBV6-1 and TRBJ2-3; possible D gene TRBD2, 5 bases. The V and J ends lost 6 bases and 3 bases respectively, with 10 bases between them. The germline gives CDR1 MNHNS, CDR2 SASEGT. This CDR3 is 13 amino acids long. This chain's CDR3 is CASSPGETDTQYF. CDR3 coding DNA: TGTGCCAGCAGCCCCGGGGAAACAGATACGCAGTATTTT.

This clonotype was detected many times. In nucleotides, the CDR3 is TGCAGTGCTAGAGACGGGGCCAAGACAGGGAGGGTCCAGCCCCAGCATTTT. It translates to CSARDGAKTGRVQPQHF. The V and J genes are TRBV20-1 and TRBJ1-5; 7 bases are a match to TRBD1. The CDR3 has 17 amino acids. V trimming: 0 bases; J trimming: 7 bases; junction bases outside the gene matches: 15. Per the germline V gene, CDR1 is DFQATT and CDR2 is SNEGSKA (reference sequence).

This clonotype was recorded many times. This rearrangement joins TRBV5-5 to TRBJ1-1, with D possibly matching TRBD1 (5 bases). Germline V lookup: CDR1 SGHKS, CDR2 YYEKEE (reference sequence). The V end lost 1 base, the J end lost 7 bases, and 17 bases lay between the germline ends. This CDR3 spans 15 amino acids. CDR3 coding DNA: TGTGCCAGCAGCTTGATGACAGAAGATAAGAGTGAAGCTTTCTTT. Translated: CASSLMTEDKSEAFF.

This clonotype showed up many times. A read error is possible here, since a much larger clone lies one base away. The chain is built from TRBV5-1 and TRBJ2-7; tentatively, D is TRBD2 (6 bases). Germline CDR1 SGHRS, CDR2 YFSETQ. This CDR3 has 16 amino acids. The ends were cut back, 1 base at V and 2 bases at J, with 16 bases in the middle. The CDR3 region is CASSLMGGTSAYEQYF. The CDR3 nucleotides read TGCGCCAGCAGCTTGATGGGGGGAACGAGCGCCTACGAGCAGTACTTC.

This clonotype was counted at least ten times. The V call is TRBV6-5, the J call TRBJ2-2, with D possibly being TRBD1 (5 bases). This CDR3 has 14 amino acids. Germline V CDR1 and CDR2: MNHEY, SVGAGI. The V end was cut by 6 bases, the J end by 3 bases, with 11 bases between. The chain's CDR3 is CASRDNRYTGELFF. In DNA form, the CDR3 reads TGTGCCAGCAGGGACAACCGTTACACCGGGGAGCTGTTTTTT.

V is TRBV7-3 and J is TRBJ2-2; 7 bases agree with TRBD1. With V trimmed by 5 bases and J by 6 bases, 6 bases remained unmatched. The CDR3 extends over 14 amino acids. CDR1 and CDR2 from the germline V gene are SGHTA and FQGTGA. CDR3 region: CASSLQGPPGELFF. In DNA form, the CDR3 reads TGTGCCAGCAGCCTACAGGGGCCCCCCGGGGAGCTGTTTTTT.

Here the CDR3 DNA reads TGTGCCAGCAGCTTTGGGACTAGCGGGGGGGCAGATACGCAGTATTTT. It encodes CASSFGTSGGADTQYF. The chain links TRBV5-4 to TRBJ2-3; 16 bases fit TRBD2. The CDR3 length is 16 residues. Germline-derived CDR1 and CDR2 are SGHNT and YYREEE (reference sequence). The V segment lost 2 bases and the J segment 4 bases; nucleotides outside the gene matches: 1.

By share of the sample, this clonotype is medium-sized (0.01 to 0.1%). This rearrangement joins TRBV2 to TRBJ1-6; tentative D call: TRBD1 (6 bases). This CDR3 is built from 14 residues. Germline V gives CDR1 SNHLY, CDR2 FYNNEI. Trimming took off 4 bases at V and 5 bases at J, with 9 bases between the two ends. This CDR3 reads CASSGQGNNSPLHF. Here the CDR3 DNA reads TGTGCCAGCAGTGGGCAGGGGAATAATTCACCCCTCCACTTT.

The chain employs TRBV7-2 and TRBJ2-2; D not resolved. The CDR3 covers 11 residues. In germline, CDR1 is SGHTA, CDR2 FQGNSA. Trimming removed 2 bases from V and 11 bases from J, with 6 bases in between. The CDR3 loop is CASSLRPELFF. CDR3 nucleotides: TGTGCCAGCAGCTTAAGACCAGAGCTGTTTTTT. Drawing the rest from reference TRBV7-2 and TRBJ2-2, the complete variable domain is GAGVSQSPSNKVTEKGKDVELRCDPISGHTALYWYRQSLGQGLEFLIYFQGNSAPDKSGLPSDRFSAERTGGSVSTLTIQRTQQEDSAVYLCASSLRPELFFGEGSRLTVL.

This clonotype is medium-sized by share. The chain carries TRBV10-3 and TRBJ1-6, with D perhaps TRBD1 (6 bases). The V and J ends lost 3 bases and 7 bases respectively, with 10 bases between them. From germline, CDR1 is ENHRY and CDR2 SYGVKD. CDR3 length: 14 amino acids. CDR3 protein: CAISDQGRNSPLHF. CDR3 coding DNA: TGTGCCATCAGTGATCAGGGGCGGAATTCACCCCTCCACTTT.